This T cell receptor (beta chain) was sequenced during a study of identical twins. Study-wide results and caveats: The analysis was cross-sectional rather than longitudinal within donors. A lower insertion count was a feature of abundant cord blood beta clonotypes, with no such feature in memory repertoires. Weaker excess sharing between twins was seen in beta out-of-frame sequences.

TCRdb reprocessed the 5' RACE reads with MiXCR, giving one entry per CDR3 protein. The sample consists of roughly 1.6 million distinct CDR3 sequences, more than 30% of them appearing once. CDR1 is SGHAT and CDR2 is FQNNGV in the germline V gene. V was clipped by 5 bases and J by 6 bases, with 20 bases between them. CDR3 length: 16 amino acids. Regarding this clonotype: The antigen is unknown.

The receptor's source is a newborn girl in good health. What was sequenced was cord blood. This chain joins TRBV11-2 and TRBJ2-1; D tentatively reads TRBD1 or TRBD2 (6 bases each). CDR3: CASSPIGGGRGNEQFF. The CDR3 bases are TGTGCCAGCAGCCCAATCGGAGGGGGTAGGGGCAATGAGCAGTTCTTC.